Listed below are T cell receptor beta chains from one sample, sequenced in a study of cytomegalovirus exposure and HLA in healthy donors. Produced via immunoSEQ multiplex PCR; TCRdb's table is partial and in-frame only. The sample yields 110,000 to 150,000 clones, approximately 94% seen once. The sample consisted of PBMCs. The receptors were gathered from a man aged 18 to 30 in good health and CMV-seropositive. CDR3s include the opening cysteine and the closing phenylalanine or tryptophan. Fields, in order: clone size, V gene, J gene, D gene, CDR3 protein, CDR3 DNA. The D gene is left open where the match is weak. Clone size is stated in some rows and not others, as once, few, many or a class when expanded.

-	TRBV5-1	TRBJ2-7	TRBD1	CASSRETGFSYEQYF	TGCGCCAGCAGCAGGGAGACAGGGTTCTCCTACGAGCAGTACTTC
once	TRBV11-1	TRBJ2-7	-	CASSLRGPYEQYF	TGTGCCAGCAGCTTAAGGGGCCCCTACGAGCAGTACTTC
-	TRBV10-3	TRBJ1-2	-	CAISESGQSGYTF	TGTGCCATCAGTGAGTCCGGACAGTCTGGCTACACCTTC
-	TRBV11-2	TRBJ2-5	TRBD2	CASSGLAGNQETQYF	TGTGCCAGCAGCGGACTAGCGGGGAACCAAGAGACCCAGTACTTC
-	TRBV5-1	TRBJ2-7	TRBD2	CASRETSGSPYEQYF	TGCGCCAGCAGGGAGACTAGCGGGTCACCCTACGAGCAGTACTTC
-	TRBV2	TRBJ1-5	TRBD1	CASSLGTGNQPQHF	TGTGCCAGCAGCCTAGGGACAGGCAATCAGCCCCAGCATTTT
-	TRBV20-1	TRBJ1-2	-	CSAKRGYGYTF	TGCAGTGCCAAGAGAGGGTATGGCTACACCTTC
-	TRBV11-1	TRBJ2-2	TRBD2	CASSSRASSGPGELFF	TGTGCCAGCAGCTCAAGGGCGTCTAGCGGGCCCGGGGAGCTGTTTTTT
-	TRBV7-3	TRBJ2-5	TRBD2	CASSPGLAGGEETQYF	TGTGCCAGCAGCCCCGGACTAGCGGGGGGGGAAGAGACCCAGTACTTC
-	TRBV29-1	TRBJ2-7	-	CSVRLGVPSPYEQYF	TGCAGCGTTAGGTTAGGAGTACCCTCGCCCTACGAGCAGTACTTC
-	TRBV23-1	TRBJ2-1	-	CASSQSIISPGNEQFF	TGCGCCAGCAGTCAATCTATTATTTCACCGGGCAATGAGCAGTTCTTC
-	TRBV6-1	TRBJ1-1	-	CASSEWGGGANTEAFF	TGTGCCAGCAGTGAATGGGGCGGGGGCGCGAACACTGAAGCTTTCTTT
once	TRBV12-1	TRBJ2-1	-	CASSFTSGNYEQFF	TGTGCCAGCAGCTTTACTAGCGGGAATTATGAGCAGTTCTTC
-	TRBV4-1	TRBJ2-7	TRBD2	CASSQDVPASSGNNEQYF	TGCGCCAGCAGCCAAGATGTGCCTGCGTCTAGCGGTAACAACGAGCAGTACTTC
once	TRBV18	TRBJ1-2	TRBD1	CASSPIPGQTLFTF	TGTGCCAGCTCACCCATCCCGGGACAGACGTTGTTCACCTTC
-	TRBV28	TRBJ1-5	-	CASRRRPVSNQPQHF	TGTGCCAGCAGGCGGAGACCCGTAAGCAATCAGCCCCAGCATTTT
-	TRBV5-4	TRBJ2-1	TRBD1	CASSYSGTGVRKFF	TGTGCCAGCAGTTACTCCGGGACAGGTGTGAGGAAGTTCTTC
-	TRBV7-8	TRBJ1-2	-	CASSLAGWTENYGYTF	TGTGCCAGCAGCTTAGCCGGCTGGACAGAGAACTATGGCTACACCTTC
-	TRBV30	TRBJ1-1	TRBD1	CADIERDRVGNTEAFF	TGTGCCGACATAGAAAGGGACAGGGTTGGGAACACTGAAGCTTTCTTT
once	TRBV6-1	TRBJ2-6	TRBD2	CASSPGGGANVLTF	TGTGCCAGCAGTCCGGGAGGTGGGGCCAACGTCCTGACTTTC